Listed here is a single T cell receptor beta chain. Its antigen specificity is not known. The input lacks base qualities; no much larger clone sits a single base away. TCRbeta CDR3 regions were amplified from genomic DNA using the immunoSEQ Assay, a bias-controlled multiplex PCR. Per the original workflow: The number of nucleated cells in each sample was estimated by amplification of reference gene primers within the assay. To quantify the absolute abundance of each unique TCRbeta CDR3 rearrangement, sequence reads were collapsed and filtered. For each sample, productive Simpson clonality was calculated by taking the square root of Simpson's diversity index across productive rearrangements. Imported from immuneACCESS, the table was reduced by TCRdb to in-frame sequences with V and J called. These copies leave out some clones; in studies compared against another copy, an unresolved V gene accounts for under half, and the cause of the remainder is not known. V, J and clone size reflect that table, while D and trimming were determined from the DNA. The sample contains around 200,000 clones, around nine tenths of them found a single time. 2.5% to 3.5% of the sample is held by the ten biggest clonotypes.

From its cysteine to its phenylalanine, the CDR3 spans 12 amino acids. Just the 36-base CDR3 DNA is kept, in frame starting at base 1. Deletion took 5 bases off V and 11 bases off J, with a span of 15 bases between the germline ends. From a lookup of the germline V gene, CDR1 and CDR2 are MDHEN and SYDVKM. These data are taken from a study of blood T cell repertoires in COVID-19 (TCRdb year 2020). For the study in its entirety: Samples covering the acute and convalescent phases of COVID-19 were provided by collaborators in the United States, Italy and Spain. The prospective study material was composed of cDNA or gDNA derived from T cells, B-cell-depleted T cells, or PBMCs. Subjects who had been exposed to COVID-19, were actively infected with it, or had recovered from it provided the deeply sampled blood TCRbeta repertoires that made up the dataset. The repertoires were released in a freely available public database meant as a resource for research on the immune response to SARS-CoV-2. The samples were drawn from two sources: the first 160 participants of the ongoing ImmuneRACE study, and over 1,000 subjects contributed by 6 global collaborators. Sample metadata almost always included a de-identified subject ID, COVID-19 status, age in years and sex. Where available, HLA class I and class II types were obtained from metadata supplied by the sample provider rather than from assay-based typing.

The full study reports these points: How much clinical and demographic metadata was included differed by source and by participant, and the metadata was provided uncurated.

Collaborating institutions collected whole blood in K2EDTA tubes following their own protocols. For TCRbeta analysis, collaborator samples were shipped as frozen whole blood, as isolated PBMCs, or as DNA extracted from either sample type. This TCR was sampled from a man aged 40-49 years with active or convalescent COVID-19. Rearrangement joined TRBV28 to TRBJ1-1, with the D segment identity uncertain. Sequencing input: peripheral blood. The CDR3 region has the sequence CASSIRARGAFF. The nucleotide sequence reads TGTGCCAGCAGTATAAGGGCGAGAGGGGCTTTCTTT. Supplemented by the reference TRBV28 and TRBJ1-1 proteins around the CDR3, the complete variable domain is DVKVTQSSRYLVKRTGEKVFLECVQDMDHENMFWYRQDPGLGLRLIYFSYDVKMKEKGDIPEGYSVSREKKERFSLILESASTNQTSMYLCASSIRARGAFFGQGTRLTVV.